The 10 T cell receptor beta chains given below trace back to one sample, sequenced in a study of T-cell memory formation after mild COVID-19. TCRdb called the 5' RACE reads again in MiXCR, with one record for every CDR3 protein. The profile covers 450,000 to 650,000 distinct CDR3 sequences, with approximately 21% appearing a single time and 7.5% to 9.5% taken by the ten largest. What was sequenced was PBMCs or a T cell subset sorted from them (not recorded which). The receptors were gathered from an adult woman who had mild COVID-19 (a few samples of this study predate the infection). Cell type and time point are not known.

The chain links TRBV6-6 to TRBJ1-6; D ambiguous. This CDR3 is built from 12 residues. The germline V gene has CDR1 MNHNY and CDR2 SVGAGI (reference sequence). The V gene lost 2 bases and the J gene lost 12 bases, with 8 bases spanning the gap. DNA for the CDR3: TGTGCCAGCAGTTACCCTGAGGTACCCCTCCACTTT. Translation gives CASSYPEVPLHF.

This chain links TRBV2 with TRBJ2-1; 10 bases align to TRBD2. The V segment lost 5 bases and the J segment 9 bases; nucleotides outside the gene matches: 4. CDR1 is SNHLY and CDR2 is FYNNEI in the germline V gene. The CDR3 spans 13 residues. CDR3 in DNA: TGTGCCAGCAGTAGCCTAGCGGGAGCTGAGCAGTTCTTC. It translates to CASSSLAGAEQFF.

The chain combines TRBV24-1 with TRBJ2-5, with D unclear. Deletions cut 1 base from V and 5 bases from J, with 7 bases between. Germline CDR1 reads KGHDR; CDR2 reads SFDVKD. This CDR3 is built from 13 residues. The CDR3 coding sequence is TGTGCCACCAGTGATTTTTCGGAGGAGACCCAGTACTTC. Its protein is CATSDFSEETQYF.

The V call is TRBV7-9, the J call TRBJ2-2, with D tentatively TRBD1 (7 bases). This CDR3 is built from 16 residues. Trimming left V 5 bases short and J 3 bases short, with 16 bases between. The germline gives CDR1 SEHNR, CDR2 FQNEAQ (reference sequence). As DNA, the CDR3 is TGTGCCAGCAGCCGTGACAGGGAGGCGGACACCGGGGAGCTGTTTTTT. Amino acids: CASSRDREADTGELFF.

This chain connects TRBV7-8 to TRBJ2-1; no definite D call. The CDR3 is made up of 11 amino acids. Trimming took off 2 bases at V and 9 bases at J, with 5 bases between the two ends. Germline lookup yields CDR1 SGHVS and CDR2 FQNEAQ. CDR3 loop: CASSLTPEQFF. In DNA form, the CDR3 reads TGTGCCAGCAGCTTAACACCTGAGCAGTTCTTC.

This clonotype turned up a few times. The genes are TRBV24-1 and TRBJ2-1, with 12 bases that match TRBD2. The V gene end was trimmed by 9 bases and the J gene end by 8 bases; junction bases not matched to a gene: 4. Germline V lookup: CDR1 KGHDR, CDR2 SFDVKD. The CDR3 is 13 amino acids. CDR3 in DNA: TGTGCCACCGCACTAGCGGGAGGCCATGAGCAGTTCTTC. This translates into CATALAGGHEQFF.

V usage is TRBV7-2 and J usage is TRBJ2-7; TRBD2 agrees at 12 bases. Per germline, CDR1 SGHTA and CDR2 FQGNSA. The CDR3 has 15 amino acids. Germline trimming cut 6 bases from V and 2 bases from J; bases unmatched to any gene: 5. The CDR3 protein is CASSFLAGGAYEQYF. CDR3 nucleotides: TGTGCCAGCAGTTTCCTAGCGGGGGGGGCCTACGAGCAGTACTTC.

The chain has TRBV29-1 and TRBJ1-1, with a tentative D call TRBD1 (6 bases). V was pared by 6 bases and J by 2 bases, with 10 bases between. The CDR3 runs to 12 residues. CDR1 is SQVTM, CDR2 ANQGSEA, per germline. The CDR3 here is CSVTGINTEAFF. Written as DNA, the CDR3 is TGCAGCGTAACAGGGATTAACACTGAAGCTTTCTTT. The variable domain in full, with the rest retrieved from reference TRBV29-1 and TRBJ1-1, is SAVISQKPSRDICQRGTSLTIQCQVDSQVTMMFWYRQQPGQSLTLIATANQGSEATYESGFVIDKFPISRPNLTFSTLTVSNMSPEDSSIYLCSVTGINTEAFFGQGTRLTVV.

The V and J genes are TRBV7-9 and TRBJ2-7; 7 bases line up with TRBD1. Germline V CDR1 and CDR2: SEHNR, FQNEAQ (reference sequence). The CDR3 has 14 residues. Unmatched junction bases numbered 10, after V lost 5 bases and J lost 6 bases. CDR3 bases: TGTGCCAGCAGCCTTACAGGGGAGACAGTCGAGCAGTACTTC. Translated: CASSLTGETVEQYF. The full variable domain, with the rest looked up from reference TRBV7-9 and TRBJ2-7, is DTGVSQNPRHKITKRGQNVTFRCDPISEHNRLYWYRQTLGQGPEFLTYFQNEAQLEKSRLLSDRFSAERPKGSFSTLEIQRTEQGDSAMYLCASSLTGETVEQYFGPGTRLTVT.

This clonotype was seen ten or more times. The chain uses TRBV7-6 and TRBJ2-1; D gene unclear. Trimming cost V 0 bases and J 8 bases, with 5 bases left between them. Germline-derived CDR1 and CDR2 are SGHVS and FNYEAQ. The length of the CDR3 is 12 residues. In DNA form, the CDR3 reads TGTGCCAGCAGCTTAGCGAGCGATGAGCAGTTCTTC. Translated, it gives CASSLASDEQFF.